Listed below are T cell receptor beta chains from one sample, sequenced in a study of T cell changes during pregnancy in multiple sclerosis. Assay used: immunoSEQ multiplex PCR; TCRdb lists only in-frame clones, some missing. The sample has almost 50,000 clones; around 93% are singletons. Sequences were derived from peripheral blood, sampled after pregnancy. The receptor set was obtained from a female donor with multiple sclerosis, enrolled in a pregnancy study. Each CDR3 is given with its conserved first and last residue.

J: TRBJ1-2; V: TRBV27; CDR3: CASSRDRGNKGYTF
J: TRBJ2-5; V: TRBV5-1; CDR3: CASSPGTGETQYF
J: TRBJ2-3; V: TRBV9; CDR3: CASKQAGGTDTQYF
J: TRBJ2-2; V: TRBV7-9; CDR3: CASSDEDFSGGELFF
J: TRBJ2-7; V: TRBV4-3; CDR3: CASSPTTGSYEQYF
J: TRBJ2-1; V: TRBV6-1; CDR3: CASSEIGHGGPFF
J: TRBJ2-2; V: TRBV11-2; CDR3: CASSLLAGAHTGELFF
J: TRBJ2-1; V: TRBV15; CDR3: CATSRRRLNSYNEQFF
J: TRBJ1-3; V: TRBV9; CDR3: CASSVVGSSGNTIYF
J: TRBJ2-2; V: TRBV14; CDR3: CASSEQGAIGELFF
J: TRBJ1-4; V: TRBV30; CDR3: CACSGASNEKLFF
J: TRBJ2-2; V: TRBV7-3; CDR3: CASSPYRGQVSPGELFF
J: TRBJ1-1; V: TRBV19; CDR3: CASSRREWDTEAFF
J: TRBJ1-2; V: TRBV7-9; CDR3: CASSLDPTGKVGYTF
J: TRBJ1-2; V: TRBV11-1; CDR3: CASSLALGGNYGYTF
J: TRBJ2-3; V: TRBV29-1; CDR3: CSVAFPGVLTDTQYF
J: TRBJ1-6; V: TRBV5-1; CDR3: CASSLGQGQNSPLHF
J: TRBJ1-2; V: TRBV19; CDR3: CASNPTENYGYTF
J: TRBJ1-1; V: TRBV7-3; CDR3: CASSSGGATEAFF
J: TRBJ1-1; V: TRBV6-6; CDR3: CASTRTANTEAFF
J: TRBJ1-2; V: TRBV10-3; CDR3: CAIRKGQINYGYTF
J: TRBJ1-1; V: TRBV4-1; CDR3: CASSQGQGRPEAFF
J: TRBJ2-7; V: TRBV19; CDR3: CASSDWDRTYEQYF
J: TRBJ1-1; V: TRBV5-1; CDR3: CASSPERVLVTEAFF
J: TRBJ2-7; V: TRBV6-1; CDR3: CASSRGLAGGDEQYF
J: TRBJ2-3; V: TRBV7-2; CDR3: CASSPGSSRAQYF
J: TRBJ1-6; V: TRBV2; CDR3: CASSKGQGDSPLHF
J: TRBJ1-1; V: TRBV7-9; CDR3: CASSLSGESFF
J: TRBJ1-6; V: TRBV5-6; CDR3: CASSLIFTGNSPLHF
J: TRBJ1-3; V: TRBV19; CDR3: CASSIGRRSLGNTIYF
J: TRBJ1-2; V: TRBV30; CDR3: CAWSPSPPNYGYTF
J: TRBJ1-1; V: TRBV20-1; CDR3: CSARYKIEAFF
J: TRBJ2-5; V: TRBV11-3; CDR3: CASSPGGDQETQYF
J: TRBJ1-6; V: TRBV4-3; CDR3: CASSQDPGGDSPLHF
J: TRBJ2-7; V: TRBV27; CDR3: CASSPGSWSSHEQYF
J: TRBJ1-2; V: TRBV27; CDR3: CASSRTTGVFYGYTF
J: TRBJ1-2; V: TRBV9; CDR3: CASSEGTGPTNYGYTF
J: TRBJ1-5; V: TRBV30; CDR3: CAWSVAPGGQSNQPQHF
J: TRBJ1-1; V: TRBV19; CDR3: CASAAGTAKAFF
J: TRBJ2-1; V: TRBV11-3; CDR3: CASSSLNRGDEQFF
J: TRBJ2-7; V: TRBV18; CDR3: CASSPGQTYEQYF
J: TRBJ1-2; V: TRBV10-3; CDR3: CAITEWDRGPIYGYTF
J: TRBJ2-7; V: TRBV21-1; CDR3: CASSRWTGAGLTYEQYF
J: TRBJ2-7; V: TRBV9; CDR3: CASSGTSGTSGQYF
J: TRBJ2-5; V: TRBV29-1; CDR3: CSVELGDRPKSQYF
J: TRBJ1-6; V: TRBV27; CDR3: CASSSFGWDKNSPLHF
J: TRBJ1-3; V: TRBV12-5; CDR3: CASARTGSGNTIYF
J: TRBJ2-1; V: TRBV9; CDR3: CASSGSSGGSEQFF
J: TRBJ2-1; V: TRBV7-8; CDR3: CASSSTRRGGLNEQFF
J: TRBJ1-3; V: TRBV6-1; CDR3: CASSVQGTDTIYF
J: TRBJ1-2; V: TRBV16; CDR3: CASGENYNYGYTF
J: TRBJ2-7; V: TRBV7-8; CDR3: CASSVTGQGFYEQYF
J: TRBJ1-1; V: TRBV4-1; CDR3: CASSQGGEGTEAFF
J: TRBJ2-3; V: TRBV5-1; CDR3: CASSLEAEKISDTQYF